This entry features one T cell receptor (beta chain) sequence. The antigen remains undetermined. 13 Jbeta primers and 60 Vbeta primers were used for the PCR. Using immunoSEQ multiplex PCR, the repertoire was profiled, and TCRdb retains in-frame clones only, with some absent. Of fewer than 200,000 clones in the sample, 68% were seen once. These data originate in a study of cytomegalovirus exposure and HLA in healthy donors. The study, taken as a whole, reports: In all likelihood, a cluster of highly shared sequence variants was a sequencing artifact.

V lost 2 bases to trimming and J lost 0 bases; unmatched junction nucleotides: 3. CDR1 LGHNA and CDR2 YSLEER come from the germline V gene. The CDR3 has 18 amino acids. This sequence originates from a woman younger than 35 in good health and CMV-seropositive. Sample: PBMCs. This sequence joins TRBV4-3 and TRBJ2-1; 14 nucleotides match TRBD2. The CDR3 DNA is TGCGCCAGCAGCCAACGACTAGCGGGGGGGTCCTCCTACAATGAGCAGTTCTTC. It is translated as CASSQRLAGGSSYNEQFF.